This T cell receptor (beta chain) was identified in a study of CD8 T cells in ankylosing spondylitis. TCRdb ran MiXCR on the 5' RACE reads and lists one entry per CDR3 protein. The sample comprises more than 650,000 distinct CDR3 sequences, about 10% of which are singletons, and roughly 0.51% rests with the top ten. Many counts were recorded for this clonotype. Its antigen remains unknown. Findings and caveats of the study: It appeared that ankylosing spondylitis blood was characterized by a TCR beta motif of several highly homologous variants.

Sequencing was done on a sample of blood, either unsorted or a sorted T cell fraction (not recorded which). The clonotype comes from a male donor with ankylosing spondylitis.

CDR3 protein: CASSPRLESYNEQFF. The CDR3 DNA sequence: TGTGCCAGCAGCCCACGACTAGAGTCCTACAATGAGCAGTTCTTC. The chain links TRBV9 to TRBJ2-1, with D possibly TRBD2 on 6 matching bases. This CDR3 has 15 residues. The V gene lost 4 bases and the J gene lost 1 base, with 12 bases spanning the gap. Per germline, CDR1 SGDLS and CDR2 YYNGEE.